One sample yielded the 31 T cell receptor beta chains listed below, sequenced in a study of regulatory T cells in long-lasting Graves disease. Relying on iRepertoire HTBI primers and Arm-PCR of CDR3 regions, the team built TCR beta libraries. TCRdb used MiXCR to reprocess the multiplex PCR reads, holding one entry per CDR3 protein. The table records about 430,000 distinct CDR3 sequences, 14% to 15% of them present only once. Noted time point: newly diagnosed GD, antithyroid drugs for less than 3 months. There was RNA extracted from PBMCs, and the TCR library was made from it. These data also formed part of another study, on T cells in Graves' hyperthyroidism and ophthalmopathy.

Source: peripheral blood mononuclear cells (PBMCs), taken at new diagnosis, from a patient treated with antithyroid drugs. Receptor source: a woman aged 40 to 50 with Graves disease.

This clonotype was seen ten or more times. The CDR3 is CASSLEAETQYF. CDR3 bases: TGTGCCAGCAGCTTAGAGGCCGAGACCCAGTACTTC. The V and J genes are TRBV11-2 and TRBJ2-5; no firm D call. CDR3 length: 12 amino acids. Looked up from germline, CDR1 is SGHAT and CDR2 is FQNNGV. The V gene lost 0 bases and the J gene lost 5 bases, with 4 bases spanning the gap.

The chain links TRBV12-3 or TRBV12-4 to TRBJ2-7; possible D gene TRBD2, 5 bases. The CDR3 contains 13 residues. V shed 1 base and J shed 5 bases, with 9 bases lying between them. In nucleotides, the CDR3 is TGTGCCAGCAGTTTAGGTCGAGGGAACGAGCAGTACTTC. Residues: CASSLGRGNEQYF.

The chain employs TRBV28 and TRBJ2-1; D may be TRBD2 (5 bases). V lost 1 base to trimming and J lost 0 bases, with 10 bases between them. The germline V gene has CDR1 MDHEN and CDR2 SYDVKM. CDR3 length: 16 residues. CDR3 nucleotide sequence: TGTGCCAGCAGTTTATCCCAGCGGATCTCCTACAATGAGCAGTTCTTC. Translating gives CASSLSQRISYNEQFF. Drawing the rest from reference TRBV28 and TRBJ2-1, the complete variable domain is DVKVTQSSRYLVKRTGEKVFLECVQDMDHENMFWYRQDPGLGLRLIYFSYDVKMKEKGDIPEGYSVSREKKERFSLILESASTNQTSMYLCASSLSQRISYNEQFFGPGTRLTVL.

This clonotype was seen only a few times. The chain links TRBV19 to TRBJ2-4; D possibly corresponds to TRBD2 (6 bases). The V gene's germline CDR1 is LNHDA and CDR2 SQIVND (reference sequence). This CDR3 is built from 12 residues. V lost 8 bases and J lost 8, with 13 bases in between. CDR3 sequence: CASPPGGDIQYF. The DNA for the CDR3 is TGTGCCAGTCCTCCCGGAGGGGACATTCAGTACTTC. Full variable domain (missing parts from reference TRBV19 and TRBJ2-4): DGGITQSPKYLFRKEGQNVTLSCEQNLNHDAMYWYRQDPGQGLRLIYYSQIVNDFQKGDIAEGYSVSREKKESFPLTVTSAQKNPTAFYLCASPPGGDIQYFGAGTRLSVL.

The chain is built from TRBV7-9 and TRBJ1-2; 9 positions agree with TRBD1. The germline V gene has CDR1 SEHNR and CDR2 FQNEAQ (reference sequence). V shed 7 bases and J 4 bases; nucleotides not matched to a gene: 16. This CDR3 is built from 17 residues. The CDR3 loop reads CASIPGQGHLSTYGYTF. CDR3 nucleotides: TGTGCCAGCATTCCGGGACAGGGACACCTCAGCACCTATGGCTACACCTTC.

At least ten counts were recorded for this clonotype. The CDR3 spells CASSPETGGAYEQYF. The DNA for the CDR3 is TGTGCCAGCAGCCCAGAGACAGGGGGGGCCTACGAGCAGTACTTC. The chain links TRBV5-4 to TRBJ2-7; 9 nucleotides match TRBD1. Per the germline V gene, CDR1 is SGHNT and CDR2 is YYREEE (reference sequence). Trimming cost V 4 bases and J 2 bases; bases outside gene matches: 7. The CDR3 consists of 15 residues.

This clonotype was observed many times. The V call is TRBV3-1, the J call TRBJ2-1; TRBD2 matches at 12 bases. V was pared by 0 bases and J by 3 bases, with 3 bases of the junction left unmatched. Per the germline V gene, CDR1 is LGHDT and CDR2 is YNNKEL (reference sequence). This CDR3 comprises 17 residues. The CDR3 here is CASSQELAGGVYNEQFF. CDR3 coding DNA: TGTGCCAGCAGCCAAGAACTAGCGGGAGGTGTCTACAATGAGCAGTTCTTC.

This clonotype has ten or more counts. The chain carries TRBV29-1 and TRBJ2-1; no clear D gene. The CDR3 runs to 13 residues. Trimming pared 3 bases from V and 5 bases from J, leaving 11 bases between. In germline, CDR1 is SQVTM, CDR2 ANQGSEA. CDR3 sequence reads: CSVDSGTNNEQFF. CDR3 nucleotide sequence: TGCAGCGTTGACTCAGGAACTAACAATGAGCAGTTCTTC.

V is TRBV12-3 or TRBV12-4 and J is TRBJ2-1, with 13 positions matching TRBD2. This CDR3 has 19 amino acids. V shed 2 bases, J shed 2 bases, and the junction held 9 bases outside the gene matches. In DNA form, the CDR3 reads TGTGCCAGCAGTTTATTAACTAGCGGGAGGGAGACCACCTACAATGAGCAGTTCTTC. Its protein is CASSLLTSGRETTYNEQFF.

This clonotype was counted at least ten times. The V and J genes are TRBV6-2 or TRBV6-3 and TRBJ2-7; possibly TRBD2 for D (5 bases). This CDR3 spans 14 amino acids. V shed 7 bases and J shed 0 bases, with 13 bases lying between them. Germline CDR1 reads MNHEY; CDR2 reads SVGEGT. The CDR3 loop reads CASIPGGLSYEQYF. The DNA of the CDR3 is TGTGCCAGCATCCCTGGCGGGCTCTCCTACGAGCAGTACTTC.

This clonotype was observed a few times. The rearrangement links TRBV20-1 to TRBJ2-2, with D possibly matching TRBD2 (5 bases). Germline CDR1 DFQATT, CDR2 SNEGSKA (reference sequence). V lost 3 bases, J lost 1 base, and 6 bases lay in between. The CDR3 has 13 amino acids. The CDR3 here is CSASSVNTGELFF. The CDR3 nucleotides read TGCAGTGCTAGTAGCGTGAACACCGGGGAGCTGTTTTTT.

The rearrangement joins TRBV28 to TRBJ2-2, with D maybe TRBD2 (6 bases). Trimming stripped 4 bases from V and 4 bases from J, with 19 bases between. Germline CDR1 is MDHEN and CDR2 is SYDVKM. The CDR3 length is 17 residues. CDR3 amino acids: CASSSLEGGHSTGELFF. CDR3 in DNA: TGTGCCAGCAGTTCATTAGAGGGAGGTCATTCCACCGGGGAGCTGTTTTTT. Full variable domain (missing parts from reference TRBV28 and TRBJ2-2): DVKVTQSSRYLVKRTGEKVFLECVQDMDHENMFWYRQDPGLGLRLIYFSYDVKMKEKGDIPEGYSVSREKKERFSLILESASTNQTSMYLCASSSLEGGHSTGELFFGEGSRLTVL.

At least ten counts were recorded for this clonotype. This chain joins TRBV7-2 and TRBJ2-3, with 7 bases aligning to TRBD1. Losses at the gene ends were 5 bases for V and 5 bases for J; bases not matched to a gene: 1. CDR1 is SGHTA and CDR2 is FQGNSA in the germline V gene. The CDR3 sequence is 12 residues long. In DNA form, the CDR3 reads TGTGCCAGCAGCCCAGGGGGAGATACGCAGTATTTT. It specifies CASSPGGDTQYF.

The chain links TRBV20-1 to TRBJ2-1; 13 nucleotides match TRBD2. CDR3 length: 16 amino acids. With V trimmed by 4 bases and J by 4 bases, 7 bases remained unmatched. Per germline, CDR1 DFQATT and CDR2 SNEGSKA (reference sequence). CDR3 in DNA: TGCAGTGCTATCTTAGGACTAGCGGGAGAGTACAATGAGCAGTTCTTC. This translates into CSAILGLAGEYNEQFF.

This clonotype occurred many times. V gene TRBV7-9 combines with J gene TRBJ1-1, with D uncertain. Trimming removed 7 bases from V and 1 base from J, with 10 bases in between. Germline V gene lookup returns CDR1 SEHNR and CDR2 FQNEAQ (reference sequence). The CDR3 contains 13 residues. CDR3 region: CASTVVGNTEAFF. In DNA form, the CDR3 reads TGTGCCAGCACCGTTGTAGGGAACACTGAAGCTTTCTTT.

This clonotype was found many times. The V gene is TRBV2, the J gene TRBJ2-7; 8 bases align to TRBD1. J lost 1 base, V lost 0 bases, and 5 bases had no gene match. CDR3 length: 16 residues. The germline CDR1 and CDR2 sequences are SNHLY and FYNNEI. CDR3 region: CASSEAEGQESYEQYF. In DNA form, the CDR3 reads TGTGCCAGCAGTGAAGCCGAGGGACAGGAATCCTACGAGCAGTACTTC.

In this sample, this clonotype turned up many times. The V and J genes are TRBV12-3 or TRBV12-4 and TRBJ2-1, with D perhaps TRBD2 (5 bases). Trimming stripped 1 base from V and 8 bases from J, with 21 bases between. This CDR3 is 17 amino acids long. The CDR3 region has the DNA TGTGCCAGCAGTTTAGGCACTGTAGCGCCTAAGGGCTATGAGCAGTTCTTC. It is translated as CASSLGTVAPKGYEQFF.

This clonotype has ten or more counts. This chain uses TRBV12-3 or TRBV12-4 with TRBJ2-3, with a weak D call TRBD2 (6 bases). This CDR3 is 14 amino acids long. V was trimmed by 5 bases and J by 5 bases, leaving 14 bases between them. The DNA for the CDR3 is TGTGCCAGCAGTAACAGCGGGTCTAGAGATACGCAGTATTTT. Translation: CASSNSGSRDTQYF.

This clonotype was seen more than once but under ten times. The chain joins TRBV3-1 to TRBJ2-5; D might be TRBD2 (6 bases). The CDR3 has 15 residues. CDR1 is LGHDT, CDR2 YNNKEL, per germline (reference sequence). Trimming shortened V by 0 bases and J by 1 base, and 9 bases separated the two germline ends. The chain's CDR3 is CASSQDGDFQETQYF. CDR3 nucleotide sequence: TGTGCCAGCAGCCAAGATGGGGACTTCCAAGAGACCCAGTACTTC.

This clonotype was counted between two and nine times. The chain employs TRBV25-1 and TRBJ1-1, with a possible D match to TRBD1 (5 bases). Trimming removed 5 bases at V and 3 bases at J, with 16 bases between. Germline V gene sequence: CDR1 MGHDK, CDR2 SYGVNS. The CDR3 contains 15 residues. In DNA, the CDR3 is TGTGCCAGCAGTATTCGGGGCGCGAGGGACACTGAAGCTTTCTTT. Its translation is CASSIRGARDTEAFF.

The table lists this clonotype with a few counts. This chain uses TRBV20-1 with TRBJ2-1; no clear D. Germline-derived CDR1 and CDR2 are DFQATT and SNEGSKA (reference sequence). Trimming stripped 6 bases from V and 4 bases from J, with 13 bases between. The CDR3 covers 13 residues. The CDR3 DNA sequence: TGCAGTGCCACGCACGACTTTTACAATGAGCAGTTCTTC. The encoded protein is CSATHDFYNEQFF.

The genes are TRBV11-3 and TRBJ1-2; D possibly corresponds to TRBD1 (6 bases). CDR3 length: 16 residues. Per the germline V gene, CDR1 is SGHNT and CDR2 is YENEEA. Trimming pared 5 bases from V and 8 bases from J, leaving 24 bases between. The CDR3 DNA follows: TGTGCCAGCAGCCAAGCCTCACCTGGACAGTGGGGCGGCTACACCTTC. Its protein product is CASSQASPGQWGGYTF.

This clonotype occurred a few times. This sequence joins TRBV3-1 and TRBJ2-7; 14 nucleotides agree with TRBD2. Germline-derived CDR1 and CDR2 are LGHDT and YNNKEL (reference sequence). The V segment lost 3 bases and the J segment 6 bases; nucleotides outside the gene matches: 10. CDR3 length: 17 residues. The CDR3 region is CASSQGEGLAGDGEQYF. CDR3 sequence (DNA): TGTGCCAGCAGCCAGGGGGAGGGACTAGCGGGAGACGGCGAGCAGTACTTC.

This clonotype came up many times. CDR3 nucleotide sequence: TGCAGTGCCCCTAGCGGGAACCTCGGGGGCGGGGAGCTGTTTTTT. It specifies CSAPSGNLGGGELFF. The chain links TRBV20-1 to TRBJ2-2, with 9 bases identical to TRBD2. Germline loops: CDR1 DFQATT, CDR2 SNEGSKA (reference sequence). V shed 6 bases, J shed 7 bases, and the junction held 12 bases outside the gene matches. The CDR3 is 15 residues long.

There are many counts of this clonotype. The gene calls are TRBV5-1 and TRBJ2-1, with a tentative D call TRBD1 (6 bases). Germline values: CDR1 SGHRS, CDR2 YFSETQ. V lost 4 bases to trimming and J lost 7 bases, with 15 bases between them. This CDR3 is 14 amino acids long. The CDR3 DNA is TGCGCCAGCAGCCTGTCAGGGGTGGGGAATGAGCAGTTCTTC. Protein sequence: CASSLSGVGNEQFF.

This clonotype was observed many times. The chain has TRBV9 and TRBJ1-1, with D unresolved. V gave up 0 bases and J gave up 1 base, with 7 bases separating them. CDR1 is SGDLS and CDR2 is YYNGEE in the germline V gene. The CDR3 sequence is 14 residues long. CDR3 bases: TGTGCCAGCAGCGTAGGGCCAGGGAACACTGAAGCTTTCTTT. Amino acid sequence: CASSVGPGNTEAFF.

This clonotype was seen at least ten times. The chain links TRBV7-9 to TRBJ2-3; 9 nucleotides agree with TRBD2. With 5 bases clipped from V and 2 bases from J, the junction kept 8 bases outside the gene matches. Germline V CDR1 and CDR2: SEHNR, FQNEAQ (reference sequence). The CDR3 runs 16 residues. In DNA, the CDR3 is TGTGCCAGCAGCGTTCTGTTAGCGGGAGTCACAGATACGCAGTATTTT. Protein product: CASSVLLAGVTDTQYF.

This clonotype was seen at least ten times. The CDR3 loop is CASSIFGQGETQYF. The CDR3 DNA follows: TGTGCCAGTAGTATTTTTGGACAGGGAGAGACCCAGTACTTC. This chain connects TRBV19 to TRBJ2-5; 8 bases fit TRBD1. The ends lost 3 bases at V and 4 bases at J; junction bases unmatched: 4. This CDR3 is 14 amino acids long. Germline values: CDR1 LNHDA, CDR2 SQIVND (reference sequence).

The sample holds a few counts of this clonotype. The CDR3 sequence is CASSLTGATNEKLFF. CDR3 bases: TGCGCCAGCAGCCTAACAGGGGCCACTAATGAAAAACTGTTTTTT. The genes are TRBV4-1 and TRBJ1-4, with TRBD1 matching over 7 bases. This CDR3 region has 15 residues. V shed 4 bases, J shed 2 bases, and the junction held 4 bases outside the gene matches. Looked up from germline, CDR1 is MGHRA and CDR2 is YSYEKL.

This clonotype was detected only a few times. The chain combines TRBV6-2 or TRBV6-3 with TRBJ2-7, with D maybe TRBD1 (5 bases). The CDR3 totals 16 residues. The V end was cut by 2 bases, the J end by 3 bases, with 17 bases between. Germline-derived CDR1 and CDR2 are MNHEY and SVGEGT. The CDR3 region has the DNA TGTGCCAGCAGTTACCCTGGACACCCCGAAATCTACGAGCAGTACTTC. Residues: CASSYPGHPEIYEQYF.

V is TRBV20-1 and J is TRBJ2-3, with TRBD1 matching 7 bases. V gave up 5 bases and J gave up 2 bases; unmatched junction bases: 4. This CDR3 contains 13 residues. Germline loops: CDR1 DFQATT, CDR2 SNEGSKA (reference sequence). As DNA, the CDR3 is TGCAGTGCTCCCGGGACAGACACAGATACGCAGTATTTT. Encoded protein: CSAPGTDTDTQYF.